Included here is one T cell receptor (beta chain) sequence, with context. This specimen comes from a study of blood T cell repertoires in COVID-19. Turning to the study itself: Acute and convalescent COVID-19 samples came from the United States, Italy and Spain.

Participants had their cohort set by participant-reported clinical history. Sequencing used immunoSEQ multiplex PCR; TCRdb keeps in-frame clones, though not all of them. The data hold approximately 310,000 clones, with 70% to 90% observed a single time. This CDR3 has 13 amino acids. Deletions cut 4 bases from V and 4 bases from J, with 10 bases between. Germline values: CDR1 MNHEY, CDR2 SVGEGT. The chain recombines TRBV6-2 or TRBV6-3 with TRBJ1-2, with D perhaps matching TRBD1 (6 bases). The clonotype originates from a man between 25 and 39 years old who had recovered from COVID-19. The sample consisted of PBMCs or T cells enriched from blood (not recorded which). Here the CDR3 DNA reads TGTGCCAGCAGTTTTCAGGGGACCTATGGCTACACCTTC. Amino acids: CASSFQGTYGYTF.